A selection of T cell receptor beta chains follows, all from one sample in a study of Ad26.COV2.S vaccination and SARS-CoV-2 variants. TCRdb's copy holds only in-frame clones and misses some; the assay was immunoSEQ multiplex PCR. Among some 250,000 clones, around 87% were seen once, and the ten largest hold around 10%. The specimen comprised peripheral blood, sampled in a trial of Ad26.COV2.S vaccine versus placebo. The receptors derive from a person aged 18-60 years who received the Ad26.COV2.S COVID-19 vaccine or a placebo. The CDR3 runs from the conserved cysteine through the conserved F or W. The D gene is left open where the match is weak. Rows may omit the clone size; those that give it use once, few, many or a size class.

d_call: .
clone_size: .
j_call: TRBJ2-1
cdr3_length: 16
v_call: TRBV27
cdr3_aa: CASSPRRTSSYNEQFF
cdr3_nt: TGTGCCAGCAGTCCCCGACGGACGAGCTCCTACAATGAGCAGTTCTTC

d_call: .
clone_size: .
j_call: TRBJ2-7
cdr3_length: 14
v_call: TRBV5-4
cdr3_aa: CASSLAGQAYEQYF
cdr3_nt: TGTGCCAGCAGCTTAGCGGGACAGGCCTACGAGCAGTACTTC

d_call: .
clone_size: .
j_call: TRBJ2-4
cdr3_length: 16
v_call: TRBV7-2
cdr3_aa: CASSFSGTSVWNIQYF
cdr3_nt: TGTGCCAGCAGCTTTTCCGGGACCTCCGTGTGGAACATTCAGTACTTC

d_call: TRBD2
clone_size: .
j_call: TRBJ2-5
cdr3_length: 15
v_call: TRBV7-2
cdr3_aa: CASSTGTSSLRTQYF
cdr3_nt: TGTGCCAGCAGCACCGGGACTAGCTCCCTTAGGACCCAGTACTTC

d_call: TRBD1
clone_size: .
j_call: TRBJ1-2
cdr3_length: 14
v_call: TRBV10-2
cdr3_aa: CASNNRDRITGYTF
cdr3_nt: TGCGCCAGCAATAACCGGGACAGGATTACGGGCTACACCTTC

d_call: TRBD2
clone_size: .
j_call: TRBJ2-2
cdr3_length: 18
v_call: TRBV5-1
cdr3_aa: CASSLDPAGTAGTGELFF
cdr3_nt: TGCGCCAGCAGCTTGGACCCAGCGGGAACCGCGGGCACCGGGGAGCTGTTTTTT

d_call: TRBD1
clone_size: .
j_call: TRBJ2-4
cdr3_length: 16
v_call: TRBV28
cdr3_aa: CASSHRGRGSKNIQYF
cdr3_nt: TGTGCCAGCAGCCACAGGGGGCGCGGGTCCAAAAACATTCAGTACTTC

d_call: .
clone_size: .
j_call: TRBJ2-5
cdr3_length: 15
v_call: TRBV18
cdr3_aa: CASSPFSGGGETQYF
cdr3_nt: TGTGCCAGCTCACCTTTTAGCGGTGGGGGAGAGACCCAGTACTTC

d_call: TRBD1
clone_size: .
j_call: TRBJ1-6
cdr3_length: 15
v_call: TRBV6-1
cdr3_aa: CASSEGHRGNSPLHF
cdr3_nt: TGTGCCAGCAGTGAAGGGCACAGGGGCAATTCACCCCTCCACTTT

d_call: .
clone_size: .
j_call: TRBJ1-5
cdr3_length: 14
v_call: TRBV30
cdr3_aa: CAWSTLGRNQPQHF
cdr3_nt: TGTGCCTGGAGTACTTTAGGGCGGAATCAGCCCCAGCATTTT

d_call: .
clone_size: .
j_call: TRBJ1-1
cdr3_length: 14
v_call: TRBV6-5
cdr3_aa: CASQGRRSNTEAFF
cdr3_nt: TGTGCCAGCCAGGGACGGAGATCGAACACTGAAGCTTTCTTT

d_call: .
clone_size: .
j_call: TRBJ2-4
cdr3_length: 16
v_call: TRBV5-5
cdr3_aa: CASSSFPGLAKNIQYF
cdr3_nt: TGTGCCAGCAGCTCTTTCCCGGGACTAGCCAAAAACATTCAGTACTTC

d_call: TRBD1
clone_size: once
j_call: TRBJ2-2
cdr3_length: 14
v_call: TRBV27
cdr3_aa: CASSSQGRTGELFF
cdr3_nt: TGTGCCAGCAGTTCACAGGGGCGAACCGGGGAGCTGTTTTTT

d_call: .
clone_size: .
j_call: TRBJ2-7
cdr3_length: 12
v_call: TRBV7-9
cdr3_aa: CASSFSLGEQYF
cdr3_nt: TGTGCCAGCAGCTTCTCCCTTGGGGAGCAGTACTTC

d_call: .
clone_size: .
j_call: TRBJ1-1
cdr3_length: 15
v_call: TRBV6-5
cdr3_aa: CASSYVGGPATEAFF
cdr3_nt: TGTGCCAGCAGTTACGTTGGCGGTCCGGCCACTGAAGCTTTCTTT

d_call: .
clone_size: .
j_call: TRBJ1-2
cdr3_length: 12
v_call: TRBV9
cdr3_aa: CASSSGGYGYTF
cdr3_nt: TGTGCCAGCAGCTCAGGTGGCTATGGCTACACCTTC

d_call: .
clone_size: .
j_call: TRBJ2-7
cdr3_length: 15
v_call: TRBV6-5
cdr3_aa: CASRPPTPSSYEQYF
cdr3_nt: TGTGCCAGCAGACCGCCGACACCAAGCTCCTACGAGCAGTACTTC

d_call: TRBD1
clone_size: .
j_call: TRBJ1-1
cdr3_length: 14
v_call: TRBV7-8
cdr3_aa: CASSLGQGNTEAFF
cdr3_nt: TGTGCCAGCAGCTTGGGACAGGGGAACACTGAAGCTTTCTTT

d_call: TRBD1
clone_size: .
j_call: TRBJ2-7
cdr3_length: 19
v_call: TRBV11-3
cdr3_aa: CASSLERDGGTGSSYEQYF
cdr3_nt: TGTGCCAGCAGCTTAGAACGGGATGGTGGGACAGGGAGCTCCTACGAGCAGTACTTC

d_call: TRBD2
clone_size: .
j_call: TRBJ2-1
cdr3_length: 15
v_call: TRBV19
cdr3_aa: CASSYAGGLHNEQFF
cdr3_nt: TGTGCCAGTAGTTACGCGGGAGGGCTCCACAATGAGCAGTTCTTC

d_call: TRBD1
clone_size: few
j_call: TRBJ1-1
cdr3_length: 13
v_call: TRBV12-3/TRBV12-4
cdr3_aa: CASSLRGHTEAFF
cdr3_nt: TGTGCCAGCAGTTTGAGGGGGCACACTGAAGCTTTCTTT

d_call: TRBD1
clone_size: .
j_call: TRBJ2-5
cdr3_length: 15
v_call: TRBV28
cdr3_aa: CASIPGTGLGETQYF
cdr3_nt: TGTGCCAGCATCCCCGGGACAGGGTTGGGAGAGACCCAGTACTTC

d_call: .
clone_size: .
j_call: TRBJ1-3
cdr3_length: 13
v_call: TRBV12-3/TRBV12-4
cdr3_aa: CASTKPSGNTIYF
cdr3_nt: TGTGCCAGCACCAAGCCCTCTGGAAACACCATATATTTT

d_call: .
clone_size: .
j_call: TRBJ2-7
cdr3_length: 14
v_call: TRBV11-3
cdr3_aa: CASSPGGEAYEQYF
cdr3_nt: TGTGCCAGCAGCCCCGGCGGCGAAGCCTACGAGCAGTACTTC

d_call: .
clone_size: .
j_call: TRBJ2-7
cdr3_length: 13
v_call: TRBV28
cdr3_aa: CASRPPNSYEQYF
cdr3_nt: TGTGCCAGCAGACCACCCAACAGCTACGAGCAGTACTTC

d_call: .
clone_size: .
j_call: TRBJ2-2
cdr3_length: 15
v_call: TRBV7-9
cdr3_aa: CASSLGSGKTGELFF
cdr3_nt: TGTGCCAGCAGCTTAGGTAGCGGTAAGACCGGGGAGCTGTTTTTT

d_call: .
clone_size: .
j_call: TRBJ2-7
cdr3_length: 16
v_call: TRBV5-4
cdr3_aa: CASSLALPPLKDEQYF
cdr3_nt: TGTGCCAGCAGCTTGGCTCTTCCTCCCCTAAAGGACGAGCAGTACTTC

d_call: .
clone_size: .
j_call: TRBJ2-3
cdr3_length: 17
v_call: TRBV7-2
cdr3_aa: CASSLDLSFVSTDTQYF
cdr3_nt: TGTGCCAGCAGCTTAGATTTATCGTTTGTCAGCACAGATACGCAGTATTTT

d_call: TRBD2
clone_size: .
j_call: TRBJ2-5
cdr3_length: 14
v_call: TRBV5-5
cdr3_aa: CASSLTGTSPLQYF
cdr3_nt: TGTGCCAGCAGCTTAACCGGGACTAGTCCCCTCCAGTACTTC

d_call: .
clone_size: .
j_call: TRBJ1-2
cdr3_length: 16
v_call: TRBV4-3
cdr3_aa: CASSQVWGGGDYGYTF
cdr3_nt: TGCGCCAGCAGCCAAGTCTGGGGAGGGGGAGACTATGGCTACACCTTC

d_call: .
clone_size: .
j_call: TRBJ2-1
cdr3_length: 16
v_call: TRBV24-1
cdr3_aa: CATSDLFAKGNNEQFF
cdr3_nt: TGTGCCACCAGTGATTTATTCGCCAAAGGGAACAATGAGCAGTTCTTC

d_call: TRBD1
clone_size: .
j_call: TRBJ1-5
cdr3_length: 15
v_call: TRBV7-2
cdr3_aa: CASSLAQGQVPPQHF
cdr3_nt: TGTGCCAGCAGCTTAGCGCAGGGACAGGTGCCACCCCAGCATTTT

d_call: .
clone_size: .
j_call: TRBJ2-7
cdr3_length: 15
v_call: TRBV5-4
cdr3_aa: CASSFTSTGPGEQYF
cdr3_nt: TGTGCCAGCAGCTTCACTAGCACAGGGCCGGGCGAGCAGTACTTC

d_call: .
clone_size: .
j_call: TRBJ1-4
cdr3_length: 15
v_call: TRBV28
cdr3_aa: CASSLHPRGNEKLFF
cdr3_nt: TGTGCCAGCAGTTTGCACCCGCGCGGTAACGAAAAACTGTTTTTT

d_call: TRBD1
clone_size: .
j_call: TRBJ2-4
cdr3_length: 14
v_call: TRBV6-2/TRBV6-3
cdr3_aa: CASSYGTGINIQYF
cdr3_nt: TGTGCCAGCAGTTACGGGACAGGGATAAACATTCAGTACTTC

d_call: .
clone_size: .
j_call: TRBJ1-5
cdr3_length: 16
v_call: TRBV6-2/TRBV6-3
cdr3_aa: CASSNAFGLSNQPQHF
cdr3_nt: TGTGCCAGCAGTAACGCCTTTGGACTGAGCAATCAGCCCCAGCATTTT

d_call: .
clone_size: .
j_call: TRBJ1-3
cdr3_length: 14
v_call: TRBV5-1
cdr3_aa: CASSRFPSGNTIYF
cdr3_nt: TGCGCCAGCAGCCGTTTCCCCTCTGGAAACACCATATATTTT

d_call: TRBD1
clone_size: .
j_call: TRBJ1-5
cdr3_length: 15
v_call: TRBV9
cdr3_aa: CASSVTGEGDQPQHF
cdr3_nt: TGTGCCAGCAGCGTAACAGGGGAGGGAGATCAGCCCCAGCATTTT

d_call: .
clone_size: .
j_call: TRBJ2-7
cdr3_length: 11
v_call: TRBV7-2
cdr3_aa: CASSSYYEQYF
cdr3_nt: TGTGCCAGCAGCTCTTACTACGAGCAGTACTTC

d_call: TRBD2
clone_size: .
j_call: TRBJ2-1
cdr3_length: 15
v_call: TRBV24-1
cdr3_aa: CAVGESGNMVDEQFF
cdr3_nt: TGTGCCGTCGGGGAGAGCGGGAACATGGTGGATGAGCAGTTCTTC